The 24 T cell receptor beta chains presented below share a single source sample, sequenced in a study of T cell responses to AZD1222 COVID-19 vaccine. Profiled with immunoSEQ multiplex PCR; TCRdb holds only in-frame clones, not every one. The table has about 99,000 clones, around 91% seen once. This specimen consisted of peripheral blood, obtained on day 0 of AZD1222 vaccination. These receptors all stem from an adult in good health.

This clone has just one count. This chain uses TRBV6-6 with TRBJ1-5; a possible D gene is TRBD1 (6 bases). CDR1 is MNHNY, CDR2 SVGAGI, per germline (reference sequence). V lost 3 bases and J lost 7, with 16 bases in between. CDR3 length: 15 residues. The CDR3 DNA follows: TGTGCCAGCAGTTATGGTCGGGACAACAGGCAGCCCCAGCATTTT. Translation gives CASSYGRDNRQPQHF.

J is TRBJ1-5 and V is TRBV7-9; 9 bases align to TRBD1. This CDR3 spans 15 amino acids. Trimming at V came to 2 bases and at J to 5 bases, leaving 4 bases not matched to a gene. CDR1 is SEHNR and CDR2 is FQNEAQ in the germline V gene (reference sequence). The CDR3 here is CASSLQGQGYQPQHF. Written as DNA, the CDR3 is TGTGCCAGCAGCTTACAGGGACAGGGATATCAGCCCCAGCATTTT.

V is TRBV7-9 and J is TRBJ1-2, with D uncertain. The V end was cut by 7 bases, the J end by 7 bases, with 13 bases between. CDR1 is SEHNR and CDR2 is FQNEAQ in the germline V gene (reference sequence). This CDR3 contains 12 residues. CDR3 sequence reads: CASTPDRIGYTF. The CDR3 bases are TGTGCCAGCACCCCGGACCGAATTGGCTACACCTTC. Full variable domain (outside the CDR3, taken from reference TRBV7-9 and TRBJ1-2): DTGVSQNPRHKITKRGQNVTFRCDPISEHNRLYWYRQTLGQGPEFLTYFQNEAQLEKSRLLSDRFSAERPKGSFSTLEIQRTEQGDSAMYLCASTPDRIGYTFGSGTRLTVV.

The chain uses TRBV20-1 and TRBJ2-7; a weak D match, TRBD1 (6 bases). The V gene's germline CDR1 is DFQATT and CDR2 SNEGSKA (reference sequence). The CDR3 contains 11 residues. V was clipped by 5 bases and J by 1 base, with 6 bases between them. DNA for the CDR3: TGCAGTGCTGGACAGTCCTACGAGCAGTACTTC. It yields the protein CSAGQSYEQYF.

With regard to this clone: Given the absence of the conserved phenylalanine or tryptophan at the CDR3 end, a read error is likely. The rearrangement links TRBV12-3 or TRBV12-4 to TRBJ1-6, with D tentatively TRBD1 (6 bases). The germline V and J ends were trimmed by 6 bases and 7 bases, with 10 bases remaining between them. CDR3 length equals 13 residues. CDR3 residues: CASSGQQNSPLHL. CDR3 nucleotides: TGTGCCAGCAGCGGACAGCAAAATTCACCCCTCCACCTT.

The chain joins TRBV10-3 to TRBJ1-2; no clear D gene. This CDR3 comprises 17 residues. V was clipped by 3 bases and J by 8 bases, with 25 bases between them. Looked up from germline, CDR1 is ENHRY and CDR2 is SYGVKD. The CDR3 reads CAISDTSAEYILRGYTF. For the CDR3, the DNA is TGTGCCATCAGTGACACCAGCGCGGAGTATATACTCAGGGGCTACACCTTC.

The chain employs TRBV4-1 and TRBJ2-5, with a tentative D call TRBD2 (5 bases). Looked up from germline, CDR1 is MGHRA and CDR2 is YSYEKL. V gave up 6 bases and J gave up 1 base, with 12 bases separating them. This CDR3 has 14 amino acids. The chain's CDR3 is CASSSGRGQETQYF. The DNA of the CDR3 is TGCGCCAGCAGTTCGGGCCGGGGCCAAGAGACCCAGTACTTC.

V is TRBV19 and J is TRBJ1-6, with 8 bases that match TRBD1. Looked up from germline, CDR1 is LNHDA and CDR2 is SQIVND (reference sequence). With 4 bases clipped from V and 7 bases from J, the junction kept 6 bases outside the gene matches. This CDR3 contains 15 residues. CDR3 amino acids: CASSKDRASNSPLHF. The CDR3 nucleotides are TGTGCCAGTAGTAAGGACAGGGCTTCCAATTCACCCCTCCACTTT.

The rearrangement uses TRBV12-5 and TRBJ1-5; 9 bases match TRBD1. Germline loops: CDR1 LGHNT, CDR2 FRNRAP. V lost 0 bases, J lost 5 bases, and 20 bases stayed unmatched. The CDR3 totals 21 residues. The CDR3: CASGLVLGPGQGASTYQPQHF. The CDR3, as DNA: TGTGCTAGTGGTTTGGTACTCGGGCCGGGACAGGGTGCATCAACATATCAGCCCCAGCATTTT.

This clone occurred once. The J gene is TRBJ1-2, the V gene TRBV4-2; 9 nucleotides align to TRBD1. The germline V gene encodes CDR1 LGHNA and CDR2 YNFKEQ. V shed 0 bases and J 4 bases; nucleotides not matched to a gene: 3. The length of the CDR3 is 15 residues. The CDR3 DNA reads as TGTGCCAGCAGCCAAGAAGTGGGACAGGGCTATGGCTACACCTTC. Translated, it gives CASSQEVGQGYGYTF.

The V call is TRBV7-3, the J call TRBJ2-3; no clear D gene. The germline V gene has CDR1 SGHTA and CDR2 FQGTGA. The germline V and J ends were trimmed by 1 base and 1 base, with 3 bases remaining between them. CDR3 size: 13 residues. CDR3 amino acids: CASSLIGTDTQYF. DNA of the CDR3: TGTGCCAGCAGCTTAATAGGCACAGATACGCAGTATTTT.

V usage is TRBV12-3 or TRBV12-4 and J usage is TRBJ1-2, with D perhaps matching TRBD1 (6 bases). Trimming shortened V by 6 bases and J by 4 bases, and 12 bases separated the two germline ends. This CDR3 region has 13 residues. In nucleotides, the CDR3 is TGTGCCAGCAGCCACGGGACACCCTATGGCTACACCTTC. Translation: CASSHGTPYGYTF.

This clone appeared a single time. The chain has TRBV27 and TRBJ1-1, with 8 bases that match TRBD1. The germline CDR1 and CDR2 sequences are MNHEY and SMNVEV (reference sequence). The CDR3 runs 14 residues. V shed 3 bases and J 0 bases; nucleotides not matched to a gene: 0. In nucleotides, the CDR3 is TGTGCCAGCAGTTTGACAGGGGTGAACACTGAAGCTTTCTTT. Its protein product is CASSLTGVNTEAFF.

The genes are TRBV19 and TRBJ1-5; 10 bases fit TRBD1. CDR1 is LNHDA and CDR2 is SQIVND in the germline V gene (reference sequence). CDR3 length: 16 residues. V lost 3 bases and J lost 2; bases outside the gene matches: 4. The chain's CDR3 is CASSMGTGARNQPQHF. The CDR3 DNA is TGTGCCAGTAGTATGGGGACAGGGGCGCGCAATCAGCCCCAGCATTTT. The full variable domain, in which reference TRBV19 and TRBJ1-5 provide the parts outside the CDR3, is DGGITQSPKYLFRKEGQNVTLSCEQNLNHDAMYWYRQDPGQGLRLIYYSQIVNDFQKGDIAEGYSVSREKKESFPLTVTSAQKNPTAFYLCASSMGTGARNQPQHFGDGTRLSIL.

In DNA, the CDR3 is TGTGCCAGCAGCTTAGGCGCTAGTCTCACCGCCACAGATACGCAGTATTTT. It codes for CASSLGASLTATDTQYF. The chain is built from TRBV7-6 and TRBJ2-3, with D unclear. The CDR3 spans 17 residues. Trimming removed 1 base at V and 2 bases at J, with 16 bases between. The germline gives CDR1 SGHVS, CDR2 FNYEAQ.

The genes are TRBV9 and TRBJ2-1, with a possible D match to TRBD1 (6 bases). Germline CDR1 and CDR2: SGDLS and YYNGEE. V lost 3 bases, J lost 5 bases, and 9 bases lay in between. CDR3 length: 13 amino acids. Written as DNA, the CDR3 is TGTGCCAGCAGCGATAACAGGGACAATGAGCAGTTCTTC. Translating it yields CASSDNRDNEQFF.

This sequence joins TRBV27 and TRBJ2-7, with TRBD1 as a possible D gene (6 bases). This CDR3 has 18 amino acids. The ends were cut back, 5 bases at V and 3 bases at J, with 26 bases in the middle. CDR1 MNHEY and CDR2 SMNVEV come from the germline V gene (reference sequence). CDR3 sequence (DNA): TGTGCCAGCAGTGTACGGGGTGGAGTCGGACAGATATTCTACGAGCAGTACTTC. Its protein product is CASSVRGGVGQIFYEQYF.

The rearrangement joins TRBV19 to TRBJ1-2; D remains ambiguous. Germline V gene data show CDR1 as LNHDA and CDR2 as SQIVND (reference sequence). Trimming cost V 8 bases and J 4 bases, with 17 bases left between them. This CDR3 spans 14 amino acids. CDR3 protein: CASARAPEGYGYTF. The CDR3 DNA reads TGTGCCAGTGCCCGGGCCCCGGAGGGCTATGGCTACACCTTC.

V usage is TRBV29-1 and J usage is TRBJ1-6; 7 bases map to TRBD1. With V trimmed by 7 bases and J by 8 bases, 8 bases remained unmatched. This CDR3 is 13 amino acids long. CDR1 SQVTM and CDR2 ANQGSEA come from the germline V gene. This CDR3 is CSARQGDDSPLHF. The CDR3 DNA reads TGCAGCGCGAGACAGGGCGATGATTCACCCCTCCACTTT.

The chain employs TRBV7-9 and TRBJ1-1; tentatively, D is TRBD1 (5 bases). The V gene's germline CDR1 is SEHNR and CDR2 FQNEAQ (reference sequence). Trimming left V 6 bases short and J 4 bases short, with 15 bases between. The CDR3 has 14 residues. CDR3 sequence reads: CASREGSVATEAFF. The CDR3 DNA follows: TGTGCCAGCAGGGAGGGGTCGGTTGCCACTGAAGCTTTCTTT.

The chain links TRBV28 to TRBJ1-4; 7 nucleotides line up with TRBD1. This CDR3 has 14 residues. CDR1 is MDHEN, CDR2 SYDVKM, per germline. V gave up 6 bases and J gave up 7 bases; unmatched junction bases: 8. DNA of the CDR3: TGTGCCAGCAGCCTTCAGGGGGTGGGTGAAAAACTGTTTTTT. Protein product: CASSLQGVGEKLFF.

The chain links TRBV30 to TRBJ1-3; TRBD1 agrees at 7 bases. The V gene's germline CDR1 is GTSNPN and CDR2 SVGIG (reference sequence). Trimming removed 4 bases from V and 0 bases from J; junction bases left unmatched: 3. The CDR3 is 14 residues long. CDR3 nucleotide sequence: TGTGCCTGGACCCGGGACAGCTCTGGAAACACCATATATTTT. This codes for CAWTRDSSGNTIYF.

J is TRBJ2-7 and V is TRBV5-1; possible D gene TRBD1, 5 bases. V was shortened by 4 bases and J by 0 bases, with 5 bases between the two germline ends. There are 12 residues in the CDR3. Germline V gives CDR1 SGHRS, CDR2 YFSETQ. The CDR3 DNA follows: TGCGCCAGCAGCAGGGGCTCCTACGAGCAGTACTTC. Residues: CASSRGSYEQYF.

About this clone itself: It is likely a read error, because the conserved phenylalanine at the end of the CDR3 is missing. The genes are TRBV18 and TRBJ1-6; TRBD1 matches at 9 bases. The CDR3 has 14 amino acids. In germline, CDR1 is KGHSH, CDR2 LQKENI. After removal of 3 bases from V and 9 bases from J, the junction contained 3 bases not matched to a gene. The CDR3 sequence: CASSPTGGGSPLHL. In DNA form, the CDR3 reads TGTGCCAGCTCACCTACAGGGGGCGGTTCACCCCTCCACCTT.